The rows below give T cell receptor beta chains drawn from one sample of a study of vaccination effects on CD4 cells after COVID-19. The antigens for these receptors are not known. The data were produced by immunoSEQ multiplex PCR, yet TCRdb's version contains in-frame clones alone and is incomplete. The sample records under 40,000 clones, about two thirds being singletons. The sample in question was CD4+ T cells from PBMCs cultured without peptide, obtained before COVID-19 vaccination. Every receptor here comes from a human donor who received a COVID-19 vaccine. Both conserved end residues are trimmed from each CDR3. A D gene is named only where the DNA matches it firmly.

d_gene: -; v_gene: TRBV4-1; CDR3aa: ASSQVGFGGTSNVLT
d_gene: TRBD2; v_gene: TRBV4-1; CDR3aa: ASSQGLREVKQY
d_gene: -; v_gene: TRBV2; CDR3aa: ASSVEGTGELF
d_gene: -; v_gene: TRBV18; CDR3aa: ASSPREQGHEQY
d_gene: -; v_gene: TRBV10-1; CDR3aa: ASRPSASPGETQY
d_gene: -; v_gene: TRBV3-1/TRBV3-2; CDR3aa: ASSQGAGKVDEQY
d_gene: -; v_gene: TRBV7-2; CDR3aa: ASSLAPGANYGYT
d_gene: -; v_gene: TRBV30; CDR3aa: AWSISTGTGYT
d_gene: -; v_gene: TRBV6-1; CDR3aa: ASSDAGGGDTIY
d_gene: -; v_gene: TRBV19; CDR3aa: ASSQAGSYEQY
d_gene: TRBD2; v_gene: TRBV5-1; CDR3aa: ASSFTSGGYNEQF
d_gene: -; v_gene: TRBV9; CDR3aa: ASSVSPLGAVVRAKNIQY
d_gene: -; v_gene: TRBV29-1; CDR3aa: SVGGHLEGETQY
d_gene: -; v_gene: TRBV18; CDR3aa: ASSPWRDTDTQY
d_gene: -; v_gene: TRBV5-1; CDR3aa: ASSSPAYEQF
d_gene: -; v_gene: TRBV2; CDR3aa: ASSYRNYGYT
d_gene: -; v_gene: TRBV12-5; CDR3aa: ASGSGPNSPLH
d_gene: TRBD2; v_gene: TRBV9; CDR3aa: ASSALAGGQETQY
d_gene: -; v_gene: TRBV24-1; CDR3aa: ATSDFKDEKLF
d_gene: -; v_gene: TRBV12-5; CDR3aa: ASGPPLVLLQGRRGYT
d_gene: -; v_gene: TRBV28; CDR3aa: ASRQGNQPQH
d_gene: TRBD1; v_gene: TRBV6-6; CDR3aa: ASSRRQGRNTGELF
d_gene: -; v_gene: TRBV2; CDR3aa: ASNPLLDPATDTQY
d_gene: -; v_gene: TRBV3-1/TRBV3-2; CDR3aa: ASSRLGSSGANVLT
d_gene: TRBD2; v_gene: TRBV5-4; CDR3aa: ASSLKTSGRPRGELF
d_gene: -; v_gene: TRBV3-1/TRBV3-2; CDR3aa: ASSPDSNEQF
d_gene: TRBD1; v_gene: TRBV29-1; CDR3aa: SASDRGIDTQY
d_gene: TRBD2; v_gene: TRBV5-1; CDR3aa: ASSPRGSGGAVDTQY
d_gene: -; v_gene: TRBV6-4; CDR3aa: ASSASPGNSPLH
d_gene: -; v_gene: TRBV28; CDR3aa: ASSQSGTYEQY
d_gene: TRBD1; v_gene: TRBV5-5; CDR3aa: ASSGGTGDVLPQH
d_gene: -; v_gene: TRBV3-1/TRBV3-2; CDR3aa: ASSATPGQTSYEQY
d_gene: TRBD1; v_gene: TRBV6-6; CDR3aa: ASSLTGGREKLF
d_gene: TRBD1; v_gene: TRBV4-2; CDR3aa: ASSLVGQGYNSPLH
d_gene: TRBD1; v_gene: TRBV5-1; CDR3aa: ASSAFTGGTEAF
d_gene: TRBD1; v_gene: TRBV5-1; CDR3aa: ASSGPGQTTDTQY
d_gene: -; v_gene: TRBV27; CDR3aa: ASSRGTGMGGYT
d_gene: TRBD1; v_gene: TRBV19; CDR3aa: ASRKDRVTGNTIY
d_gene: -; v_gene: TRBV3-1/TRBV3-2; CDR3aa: ASSQQGTGNTIY
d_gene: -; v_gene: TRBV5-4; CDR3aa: ASSLDRESSGYT
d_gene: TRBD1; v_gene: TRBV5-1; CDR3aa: ASSPYQDRLNTEAF
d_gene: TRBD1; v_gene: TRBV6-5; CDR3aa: ASSSPQTGAIVGYT
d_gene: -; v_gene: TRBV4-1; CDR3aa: ASSLARLFIYEQY
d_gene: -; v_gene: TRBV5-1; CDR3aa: ASIQTGDNTEAF
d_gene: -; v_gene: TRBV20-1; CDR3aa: SARAGYGYT
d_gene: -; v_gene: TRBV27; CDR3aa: ASSFEEQSTDTQY
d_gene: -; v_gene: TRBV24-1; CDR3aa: ATSDQTLGELF
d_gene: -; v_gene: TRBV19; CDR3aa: ASSIGGGGSNQPQH
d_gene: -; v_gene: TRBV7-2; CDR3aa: ASSISGDTFGEQY
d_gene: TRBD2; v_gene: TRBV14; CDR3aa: ASSQVFGGRNTGELF
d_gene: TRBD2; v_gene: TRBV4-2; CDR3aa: ASSHLPGPGGTGELF
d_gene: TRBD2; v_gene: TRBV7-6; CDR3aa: ASSLVGTSGGLLTGELF
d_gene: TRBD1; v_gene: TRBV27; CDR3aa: ASSAPTGGTGELF